This T cell receptor beta chain originates from a study of identical twins. Findings and limits, study-wide: Within cord blood, abundant beta clonotypes carried fewer insertions, but memory repertoires showed no such trend. In monozygotic twins, models underestimated the sharing of out-of-frame TCR alpha.

CDR1 is SQVTM and CDR2 is ANQGSEA in the germline V gene. V lost 7 bases and J lost 5, with 11 bases in between. This CDR3 region has 12 residues. Regarding this clonotype: What it recognizes is unknown.

TCRdb passed the 5' RACE reads through MiXCR, listing each CDR3 protein once. The sample gives about 200,000 distinct CDR3 sequences, more than 15% of which show up once; 40% is in the top ten. These data also formed part of another study, on T cells expressing NK-cell markers.

The chain links TRBV29-1 to TRBJ2-2; D is unresolved. The clonotype comes from a woman under 30 in good health. The sample taken for sequencing was CD8+ T cells sorted from blood. CDR3 region: CSDNQRTGELFF. DNA for the CDR3: TGCAGCGACAACCAGAGAACCGGGGAGCTGTTTTTT.